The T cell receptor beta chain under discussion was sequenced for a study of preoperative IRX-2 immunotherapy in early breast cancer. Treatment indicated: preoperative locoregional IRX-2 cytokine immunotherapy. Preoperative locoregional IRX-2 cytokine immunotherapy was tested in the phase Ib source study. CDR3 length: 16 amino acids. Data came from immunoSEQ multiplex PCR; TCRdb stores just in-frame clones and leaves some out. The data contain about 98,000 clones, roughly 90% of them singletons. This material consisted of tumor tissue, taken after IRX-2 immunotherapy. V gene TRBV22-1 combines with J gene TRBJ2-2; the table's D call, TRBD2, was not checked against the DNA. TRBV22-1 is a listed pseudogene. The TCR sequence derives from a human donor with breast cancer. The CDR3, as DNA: TGTGCCAGCAGTCCGGCCGGGGGGACGAACACCGGGGAGCTGTTTTTT. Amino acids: CASSPAGGTNTGELFF.